What follows describes a single T cell receptor (beta chain). The target antigen is unknown. Given a much more abundant clone one base away, this may be a read error. These data belong to a study of blood T cells in healthy people across ages. Study summary: Through template switching, about one barcoded beta molecule was captured per two T cells, as measured in model experiments. Notes on the study in general: A strong correlation was found between TCR beta diversity and the percentage of naive T cells.

Each sample gave at least 6 million isolated PBMCs. Each sample yielded at least 5 micrograms of PBMC total RNA. The CDR3 has 14 amino acids. Germline CDR1 ENHRY, CDR2 SYGVKD. V shed 5 bases and J shed 6 bases, with 16 bases lying between them. Primers used in a second PCR of about 7 to 12 cycles were a sample-barcoded 5' primer and a J-beta primer mix. Using its own MiXCR run on the 5' RACE reads, TCRdb lists one record per CDR3 protein. The sample has about a million distinct CDR3 sequences; around two fifths are singletons. The rearrangement joins TRBV10-3 to TRBJ1-2; tentative D call: TRBD1 (5 bases). Source material: blood. This clonotype originated in a man between 18 and 29 years old in good health. This chain's CDR3 is CAISNSREGHGYTF. CDR3 sequence (DNA): TGTGCCATCAGTAATTCCAGGGAGGGCCATGGCTACACCTTC.